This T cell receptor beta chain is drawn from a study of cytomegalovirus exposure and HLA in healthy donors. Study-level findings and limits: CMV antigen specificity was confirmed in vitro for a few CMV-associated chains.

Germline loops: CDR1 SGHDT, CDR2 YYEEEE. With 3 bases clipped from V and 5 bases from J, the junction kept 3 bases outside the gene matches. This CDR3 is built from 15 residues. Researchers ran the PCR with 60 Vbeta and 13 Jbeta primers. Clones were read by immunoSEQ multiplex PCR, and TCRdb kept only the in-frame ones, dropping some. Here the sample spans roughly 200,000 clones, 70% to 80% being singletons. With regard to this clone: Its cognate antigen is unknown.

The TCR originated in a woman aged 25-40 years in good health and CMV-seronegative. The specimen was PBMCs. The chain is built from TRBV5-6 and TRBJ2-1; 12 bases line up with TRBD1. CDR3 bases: TGTGCCAGCAGCTCCCGGGACAGGGGGCACAATGAGCAGTTCTTC. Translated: CASSSRDRGHNEQFF.